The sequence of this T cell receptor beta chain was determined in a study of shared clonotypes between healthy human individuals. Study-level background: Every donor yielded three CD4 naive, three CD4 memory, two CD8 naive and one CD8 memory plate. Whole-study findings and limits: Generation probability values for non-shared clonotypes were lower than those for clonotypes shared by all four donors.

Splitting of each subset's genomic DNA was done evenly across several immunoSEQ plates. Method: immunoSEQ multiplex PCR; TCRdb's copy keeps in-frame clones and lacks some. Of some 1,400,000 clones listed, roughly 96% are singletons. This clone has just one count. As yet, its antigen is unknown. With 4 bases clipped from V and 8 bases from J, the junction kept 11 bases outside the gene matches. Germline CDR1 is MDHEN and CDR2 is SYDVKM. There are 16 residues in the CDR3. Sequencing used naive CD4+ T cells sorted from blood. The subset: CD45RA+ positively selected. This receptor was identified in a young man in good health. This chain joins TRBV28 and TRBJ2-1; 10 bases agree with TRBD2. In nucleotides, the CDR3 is TGTGCCAGCAGTTCCCCCGGAGCGGGAGGGCCCCATGAGCAGTTCTTC. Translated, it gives CASSSPGAGGPHEQFF. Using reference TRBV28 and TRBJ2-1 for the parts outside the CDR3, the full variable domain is DVKVTQSSRYLVKRTGEKVFLECVQDMDHENMFWYRQDPGLGLRLIYFSYDVKMKEKGDIPEGYSVSREKKERFSLILESASTNQTSMYLCASSSPGAGGPHEQFFGPGTRLTVL.